This record looks at one T cell receptor beta chain sequence and its context. This clone was recorded only once. It has no known antigen specificity. Qualities for individual bases were not recorded, and no much larger clone is one base off. CDR1 SGHDT and CDR2 YYEEEE were looked up in the germline V gene. V is clipped by 3 bases and J by 4 bases, and the sequence between their germline boundaries is 12 bases long. Including the terminal cysteine and phenylalanine, the CDR3 comprises 14 residues. Kept here is only the CDR3 DNA, which spans 42 bases and is read in frame from base 1. These data come from a study of shared clonotypes between healthy human individuals (dated by TCRdb to 2020 to 2022). About the investigation overall: The cohort comprised two women and a few men aged 18 to 49 years. Per donor, leukapheresis produced somewhere between about 0.8 and 9 billion PBMCs. To estimate repertoire size and how much clonotypes are shared between individuals, the study performed deep sequencing of blood TCR repertoires from roughly five healthy adults. To increase sequencing depth and limit assay-specific biases, different laboratories used diverse techniques to prepare libraries and sequence TCR repertoires. For each donor, three plates each were used for CD4 naive and CD4 memory, two plates were used for CD8 naive, and one plate was used for CD8 memory.

Using the deep immunoSEQ assay, TCR CDR3 regions were amplified from genomic DNA by multiplex PCR. Genomic DNA extracted from each cell subset was distributed evenly over all wells of several immunoSEQ 96-well plates, and each plate served as one replicate. For sorted subsets, around 0.2 ug of genomic DNA, equivalent to some 33,000 T cell genomes, went into each replicate PCR. Purified libraries were quantified with a Qubit 3.0 fluorometer, sized on a Bioanalyzer 2100, and re-quantified with the KAPA Library Quantification kit. A separate single-read 150-cycle Illumina NextSeq 550 flow cell was used to sequence each immunoSEQ 96-well plate. The paper's data handling went like this. Because the immunoSEQ output held only junctional sequences and lacked quality scores, the filtering could not match the filtering applied to full-length reads. Sequences were annotated with PyIR, a Python wrapper for IgBLAST v1.9, and V/J genes and CDR3 were assigned using IMGT germline references. Reads with weak V/J assignments (E-value above 1e-6), missing CDR3, stop codons, out-of-frame junctions, or ambiguous translated residues were removed. V3J clonotypes were defined as sequences sharing the same inferred V gene, J gene, and CDR3 amino acid sequence. To compute the percentage overlap between repertoires, the number of shared unique clonotypes was divided by the size of the smaller repertoire. Three approaches were used to assess repertoire richness: RTK rarefaction, the Chao1 estimator, and Recon v2.1 estimates of unobserved clonotypes. For all TCRbeta clonotypes obtained by the gDNA method from a handful of donors, generation probabilities were computed with OLGA. The source is immuneACCESS, and TCRdb retained only in-frame sequences with V and J called. Part of the clones is not carried over; for the studies checked, unresolved V genes explain less than half of this, and the remainder is unexplained. The DNA was the basis for D and trimming; V, J and clone size are from that table. Here the sample has 640,000 or so clones; 72% occur a single time. The ten largest make up 1.5% to 2% of the sample.

Donors were healthy HIV-negative adults with no recently reported acute infections or vaccinations. All donors were Caucasian adults living in Nashville, Tennessee, USA. CD4+ T cells were enriched by magnetic negative selection; naive cells were then positively selected on CD45RA, and the negative fraction formed the memory subset. Blood was obtained by leukapheresis, after which PBMCs were separated by Ficoll-Histopaque density gradient centrifugation and cryopreserved in liquid nitrogen vapor phase. Analytical flow cytometry was used to check the purity and quantity of each magnetically sorted T cell population. Genomic DNA was isolated from every sorted fraction and measured by UV absorbance on a Nanodrop 2000c. Overall study results and their limits: Based on pairwise subsampling, the degree of clonotype sharing among donors was expected to be affected by sequencing depth. Sharing across a few donors was observed for approximately 5% of naive CD4, under 4% of naive CD8, about 2.3% of memory CD4, and about 0.39% of memory CD8 clonotypes. Estimated clonotype richness was generally larger for naive than for memory subsets. The genetic and exposure-history diversity represented was limited by the small number of donors. Incomplete sequencing was indicated by rarefaction of sorted-subset datasets, despite the large sequencing depth. Compared with non-shared clonotypes, clonotypes shared by all four sorted-subset donors had higher generation probabilities. Sampling was restricted to blood, and TCR repertoires in tissue are likely to differ from TCR repertoires in blood.

The chain couples TRBV5-6 to TRBJ2-3, with the D gene not clear enough to name. Sequenced material: memory CD4+ T cells sorted from blood. This sample's cell subset or site label indicates: CD45RA-negative fraction. The clonotype was recovered from a woman in her 30s in good health. The base sequence is TGTGCCAGCAGCTCGTTCAGGAGACCAGATACGCAGTATTTT. The resulting protein is CASSSFRRPDTQYF.